Each of the 22 T cell receptor beta chains below was sequenced from the same sample in a study of response to subunit inactivated influenza vaccine. Via MiXCR, TCRdb re-called the RT-PCR reads, giving one row per CDR3 protein. The sample contains 500,000 to 550,000 distinct CDR3 sequences, approximately 6.9% of which appear only once. This specimen consisted of PBMCs from blood, obtained around 25 months after vaccination. Receptors originate from a man between 50 and 69 years old who received an inactivated influenza vaccine.

The chain links TRBV7-9 to TRBJ1-1, with D maybe TRBD1 (5 bases). CDR3 length: 16 amino acids. Trimming shortened V by 3 bases and J by 4 bases, and 18 bases separated the two germline ends. The germline V gene has CDR1 SEHNR and CDR2 FQNEAQ (reference sequence). CDR3 bases: TGTGCCAGCAGCTTCCACTTAGGGACGGGCGGCACTGAAGCTTTCTTT. Encoded protein: CASSFHLGTGGTEAFF.

This clonotype was observed a few times. This chain links TRBV19 with TRBJ2-5, with a weak D call TRBD2 (5 bases). Germline V gene data show CDR1 as LNHDA and CDR2 as SQIVND (reference sequence). Trimming removed 3 bases from V and 0 bases from J, with 11 bases in between. The CDR3 has 15 amino acids. The CDR3 DNA reads as TGTGCCAGTAGTATCTCATTAGCGTACCAAGAGACCCAGTACTTC. This translates into CASSISLAYQETQYF.

The chain joins TRBV27 to TRBJ1-4; the D is unclear. Germline assignment: CDR1 MNHEY and CDR2 SMNVEV (reference sequence). There are 14 residues in the CDR3. V was shortened by 5 bases and J by 4 bases, with 11 bases between the two germline ends. CDR3 in amino acids: CASSPGLYNEKLFF. CDR3 nucleotides: TGTGCCAGCAGTCCCGGACTATATAATGAAAAACTGTTTTTT.

This clonotype came up a few times. The chain combines TRBV15 with TRBJ2-7, with D perhaps matching TRBD2 (6 bases). Germline V gene data show CDR1 as LNHNV and CDR2 as YYDKDF (reference sequence). V lost 7 bases, J lost 12 bases, and 25 bases lay in between. The CDR3 contains 14 residues. The CDR3 sequence: CATKVLAEGAMPYF. For the CDR3, the DNA is TGTGCCACCAAAGTGTTAGCGGAAGGGGCCATGCCGTACTTC.

There are many counts of this clonotype. The gene calls are TRBV7-9 and TRBJ2-5; D call uncertain. The CDR3 is 17 amino acids. Per germline, CDR1 SEHNR and CDR2 FQNEAQ (reference sequence). The V end was cut by 1 base, the J end by 1 base, with 16 bases between. The CDR3 sequence is CASSLGIPEAVQETQYF. CDR3 nucleotide sequence: TGTGCCAGCAGCTTAGGTATCCCTGAGGCAGTCCAAGAGACCCAGTACTTC.

In this sample, this clonotype turned up once. The chain has TRBV20-1 and TRBJ1-5; 10 bases line up with TRBD1. J was trimmed by 4 bases and V by 6 bases; bases with no gene match: 9. CDR3 length: 15 residues. The germline CDR1 and CDR2 sequences are DFQATT and SNEGSKA (reference sequence). Here the CDR3 reads CSAGPGGQGNQPQHF. CDR3 bases: TGCAGTGCCGGACCCGGGGGACAGGGGAATCAGCCCCAGCATTTT.

The chain joins TRBV20-1 to TRBJ1-6, with D uncertain. The CDR3 covers 15 residues. Germline lookup yields CDR1 DFQATT and CDR2 SNEGSKA (reference sequence). The V and J ends lost 1 base and 8 bases respectively, with 15 bases between them. CDR3 sequence reads: CSARVLPGSDSPLHF. The CDR3 nucleotides are TGCAGTGCTAGAGTCCTGCCGGGGAGCGATTCACCCCTCCACTTT.

This clonotype has at least ten counts. This chain connects TRBV28 to TRBJ1-5; no reliable D call. The CDR3 is 15 residues long. Germline V gene data show CDR1 as MDHEN and CDR2 as SYDVKM. Trimming shortened V by 5 bases and J by 5 bases, and 16 bases separated the two germline ends. The CDR3 bases are TGTGCCAGCAGTCCCGACACGGAGTGGGATCAGCCCCAGCATTTT. This translates into CASSPDTEWDQPQHF.

A remark on this clonotype: A junction end diverges from the germline sequence, so it may reflect a read error. The gene calls are TRBV15 and TRBJ1-2, with a tentative D call TRBD1 (6 bases). The CDR3 contains 13 residues. CDR1 is LNHNV and CDR2 is YYDKDF in the germline V gene (reference sequence). The CDR3, as DNA: TGCGCCACAAAGGGACAAATCGCATATGGCTACACCTTC. Encoded protein: CATKGQIAYGYTF.

V gene TRBV9 combines with J gene TRBJ2-1; a weak D match, TRBD2 (5 bases). The CDR3 runs to 15 residues. V shed 2 bases and J shed 0 bases, with 9 bases lying between them. CDR1 is SGDLS and CDR2 is YYNGEE in the germline V gene. This chain's CDR3 is CASSVSGFSYNEQFF. The CDR3 DNA reads TGTGCCAGCAGCGTCTCGGGGTTCTCCTACAATGAGCAGTTCTTC.

V is TRBV11-2 and J is TRBJ2-3; 9 nucleotides align to TRBD2. Germline values: CDR1 SGHAT, CDR2 FQNNGV. After removal of 5 bases from V and 0 bases from J, the junction contained 6 bases not matched to a gene. The CDR3 contains 16 residues. The CDR3 DNA sequence: TGTGCCAGCAGCGCATTCAGCGGGGGGAGCACAGATACGCAGTATTTT. It encodes CASSAFSGGSTDTQYF.

In this sample, this clonotype turned up a few times. The chain recombines TRBV27 with TRBJ1-1; the match to TRBD1 covers 7 bases. The CDR3 covers 15 residues. V lost 5 bases, J lost 2 bases, and 8 bases stayed unmatched. Germline V gene sequence: CDR1 MNHEY, CDR2 SMNVEV (reference sequence). CDR3 amino acids: CASSPWDRQNTEAFF. CDR3 in DNA: TGTGCCAGCAGTCCATGGGACAGACAAAACACTGAAGCTTTCTTT.

V and J are TRBV7-9 and TRBJ1-2, with D unresolved. Trimming pared 5 bases from V and 6 bases from J, leaving 22 bases between. Germline V lookup: CDR1 SEHNR, CDR2 FQNEAQ (reference sequence). The CDR3 extends over 16 amino acids. The CDR3 coding sequence is TGTGCCAGCAGCCAAAATCTCTGGGTGGGGAGAAATGGCTACACCTTC. Translation: CASSQNLWVGRNGYTF.

This clonotype was detected many times. The V gene is TRBV10-3, the J gene TRBJ2-1; 8 nucleotides align to TRBD2. This CDR3 is 14 amino acids long. Germline CDR1 is ENHRY and CDR2 is SYGVKD. With 5 bases clipped from V and 0 bases from J, the junction kept 0 bases outside the gene matches. CDR3 coding DNA: TGTGCCATCAGTAGCGGGAGCTCCTACAATGAGCAGTTCTTC. This encodes CAISSGSSYNEQFF.

This clonotype was seen at least ten times. The chain joins TRBV5-4 to TRBJ1-1; D remains unclear. This CDR3 is 12 amino acids long. Germline CDR1 and CDR2: SGHNT and YYREEE (reference sequence). The V and J ends lost 5 bases and 7 bases respectively, with 12 bases between them. The CDR3 is CASSRALGEAFF. For the CDR3, the DNA is TGTGCCAGCAGTAGGGCACTCGGTGAAGCTTTCTTT. Looking up the rest from reference TRBV5-4 and TRBJ1-1 gives the full variable domain: ETGVTQSPTHLIKTRGQQVTLRCSSQSGHNTVSWYQQALGQGPQFIFQYYREEENGRGNFPPRFSGLQFPNYSSELNVNALELDDSALYLCASSRALGEAFFGQGTRLTVV.

V usage is TRBV19 and J usage is TRBJ2-1, with TRBD1 matching over 7 bases. The CDR3 covers 15 residues. Unmatched junction bases numbered 3, after V lost 3 bases and J lost 1 base. CDR1 LNHDA and CDR2 SQIVND come from the germline V gene (reference sequence). CDR3 region: CASSMGDSSYNEQFF. The CDR3 DNA is TGTGCCAGTAGTATGGGGGACAGTTCCTACAATGAGCAGTTCTTC.

The chain joins TRBV11-2 to TRBJ2-7; 7 bases agree with TRBD2. Unmatched junction bases numbered 16, after V lost 3 bases and J lost 2 bases. This CDR3 comprises 18 residues. CDR1 is SGHAT and CDR2 is FQNNGV in the germline V gene. The DNA of the CDR3 is TGTGCCAGCAGCTTCAGGTTAAAGATTGCGGGAGAAGCCTACGAGCAGTACTTC. Translating it yields CASSFRLKIAGEAYEQYF.

This clonotype was detected a few times. The V gene is TRBV18, the J gene TRBJ1-1, with D unclear. The CDR3 length is 13 residues. The V gene lost 4 bases and the J gene lost 0 bases, with 6 bases spanning the gap. Germline CDR1 KGHSH, CDR2 LQKENI. The chain's CDR3 is CASSQRLNTEAFF. The CDR3 nucleotides read TGTGCCAGCTCACAACGTTTGAACACTGAAGCTTTCTTT.

This clonotype was detected many times. This chain uses TRBV6-5 with TRBJ2-7; the D is unclear. The CDR3 sequence is 15 residues long. The V end lost 0 bases, the J end lost 1 base, and 10 bases lay between the germline ends. Germline loops: CDR1 MNHEY, CDR2 SVGAGI. The CDR3 DNA reads TGTGCCAGCAGTTACTCTTTGGCAGCATCCTACGAGCAGTACTTC. Translating it yields CASSYSLAASYEQYF.

This clonotype was counted ten times or more. The genes are TRBV11-2 and TRBJ1-4; a weak D match, TRBD1 (6 bases). The germline V and J ends were trimmed by 3 bases and 0 bases, with 11 bases remaining between them. The CDR3 covers 16 residues. In germline, CDR1 is SGHAT, CDR2 FQNNGV. The CDR3: CASSLLGAATNEKLFF. The CDR3 bases are TGTGCCAGCAGCTTGTTGGGGGCTGCAACTAATGAAAAACTGTTTTTT. The full variable domain, rest sourced from reference TRBV11-2 and TRBJ1-4, is EAGVAQSPRYKIIEKRQSVAFWCNPISGHATLYWYQQILGQGPKLLIQFQNNGVVDDSQLPKDRFSAERLKGVDSTLKIQPAKLEDSAVYLCASSLLGAATNEKLFFGSGTQLSVL.

This clonotype has a count of ten or more. This rearrangement joins TRBV20-1 to TRBJ2-1; D may be TRBD1 (6 bases). Trimming stripped 6 bases from V and 1 base from J, with 16 bases between. CDR1 DFQATT and CDR2 SNEGSKA come from the germline V gene (reference sequence). This CDR3 has 15 amino acids. The CDR3 sequence: CSASTGPQSYNEQFF. The CDR3 DNA follows: TGCAGTGCGTCCACAGGGCCTCAGTCCTACAATGAGCAGTTCTTC.

This clonotype was counted ten times or more. CDR3: CASSFRGPETQYF. CDR3 coding DNA: TGTGCCAGCAGTTTTCGGGGGCCAGAGACCCAGTACTTC. J is TRBJ2-5 and V is TRBV12-3 or TRBV12-4, with D perhaps being TRBD1 or TRBD2 (6 bases each). Between the trimmed V and J ends, which lost 3 bases and 4 bases, there was a span of 9 bases. This CDR3 is built from 13 residues.